This is a list of T cell receptor beta chains from one sample in a study of cytomegalovirus exposure and HLA in healthy donors. TCRdb keeps only in-frame clones here, not all; method: immunoSEQ multiplex PCR. The sample comprises 85,000 to 130,000 clones, around 82% of which are singletons, and 1.5% to 2% rests with the top ten. Source material: PBMCs. These receptors originate from a woman in her forties in good health and CMV-seronegative. The CDR3 runs from the conserved cysteine through the conserved F or W. A D gene is named only where the DNA matches it firmly. Clone size is not always given. Where it is, it says once, few, many or a class for expanded clones.

TRBV27	TRBD1	TRBJ2-7	once	TGTGCCAGTCAGACAGGGGGCTCCGAGCAGTACTTC	CASQTGGSEQYF
TRBV7-2	TRBD1	TRBJ1-2	NA	TGTGCCAGCAGCTTAGGGGGAGCAAGGGGGCATTATGGCTACACCTTC	CASSLGGARGHYGYTF
TRBV28	NA	TRBJ1-6	NA	TGTGCCAGCACAGGCCCCGGGACACCCCTCCACTTT	CASTGPGTPLHF
TRBV6-6	NA	TRBJ1-1	NA	TGTGCCAGCAGTTTGTTAGTCCGGAGGGGGAACACTGAAGCTTTCTTT	CASSLLVRRGNTEAFF
TRBV7-2	NA	TRBJ2-7	few	TGTGCCAGCAGCCCCGGGACGGGAGCCTACGAGCAGTACTTC	CASSPGTGAYEQYF
TRBV28	TRBD1	TRBJ2-7	NA	TGTGCCTCCACGGACAGGGGGAATGAAGACTACGAGCAGTACTTC	CASTDRGNEDYEQYF
TRBV28	TRBD2	TRBJ2-3	once	TGTGCCAGCAGTCCGGGACTAGCTCCCCGATCTAGCACAGATACGCAGTATTTT	CASSPGLAPRSSTDTQYF
TRBV6-1	NA	TRBJ1-5	NA	TGTGCCAGCAGTGACCCAAATCAGCCCCAGCATTTT	CASSDPNQPQHF
TRBV28	NA	TRBJ1-4	NA	TGTGCCAGCAGTTTAGGAGGAGGTAGAGAAAAACTGTTTTTT	CASSLGGGREKLFF
TRBV5-1	TRBD1	TRBJ2-5	NA	TGCGCCAGCAGCTTGTACAGGGGCACTCAAGAGACCCAGTACTTC	CASSLYRGTQETQYF
TRBV28	NA	TRBJ1-1	NA	TGTGCCAGCAGGGCGGGTAATACGAACACTGAAGCTTTCTTT	CASRAGNTNTEAFF
TRBV28	TRBD2	TRBJ2-7	few	TGTGCCAGCAGTTACCTCGAGGGGAGGGACGAGCAGTACTTC	CASSYLEGRDEQYF
TRBV28	TRBD1	TRBJ2-7	NA	TGTGCCAGCCGAGACCAAGGGACAGCCAGAACCTACGAGCAGTACTTC	CASRDQGTARTYEQYF
TRBV7-6	TRBD2	TRBJ2-1	NA	TGTGCCAGCAGCTTCGCGGGAGGCCAGAATGAGCAGTTCTTC	CASSFAGGQNEQFF
TRBV6-6	TRBD1	TRBJ2-7	NA	TGTGCCAGCAGTCGAGGGACAGGGGTATACGAGCAGTACTTC	CASSRGTGVYEQYF
TRBV11-2	NA	TRBJ2-1	NA	TGTGCCAGCAGCCGAGGCAGAGAATATAAAGAGCAGTTCTTC	CASSRGREYKEQFF
TRBV29-1	TRBD2	TRBJ2-3	NA	TGCAGCGTTGAGGGCGTTACTAGCGGGAGTTTGACAGATACGCAGTATTTT	CSVEGVTSGSLTDTQYF
TRBV28	NA	TRBJ2-7	NA	TGTGCCAGAACGGTCAGGCGAGAACCTAATCCCCCCTACGAGCAGTACTTC	CARTVRREPNPPYEQYF
TRBV28	TRBD1	TRBJ1-6	NA	TGTGCCAGCAGCCTTGACAGGGCAGGTTCACCCCTCCACTTT	CASSLDRAGSPLHF
TRBV7-9	NA	TRBJ1-1	NA	TGTGCCAGCAGCTCAGGGTATACGCGCATGAACACTGAAGCTTTCTTT	CASSSGYTRMNTEAFF
TRBV29-1	NA	TRBJ1-2	few	TGCAGCGTTGAAGAGGGGGAGGGCGACTATGGCTACACCTTC	CSVEEGEGDYGYTF
TRBV29-1	NA	TRBJ2-1	few	TGCAGCGTTCCCGCGGGGTTCAGGAATGAGCAGTTCTTC	CSVPAGFRNEQFF
TRBV4-3	TRBD2	TRBJ2-1	few	TGCGCCAGCAGCCAAGGGGACCGGGAGGGCGCTAATGAGCAGTTCTTC	CASSQGDREGANEQFF
TRBV5-6	NA	TRBJ1-1	NA	TGTGCCAGCAGCTTTATCTCGGTTGTATCTAGTGAAGCTTTCTTT	CASSFISVVSSEAFF
TRBV7-2	NA	TRBJ1-5	NA	TGTGCCAGCAGCGCAACAAATAATCAGCCCCAGCATTTT	CASSATNNQPQHF
TRBV18	TRBD1	TRBJ2-7	NA	TGTGCCAGCTCGCCCGGCGACAGGGGTTACGAGCAGTACTTC	CASSPGDRGYEQYF
TRBV19	TRBD2	TRBJ2-2	NA	TGTGCCAGTAGTGTACGACATACTAGCGGGAGTGAGACCGGGGAGCTGTTTTTT	CASSVRHTSGSETGELFF
TRBV5-4	TRBD1	TRBJ1-2	NA	TGTGCCAGCACCCTCAGACAGGGAACTAACTATGGCTACACCTTC	CASTLRQGTNYGYTF
TRBV4-3	TRBD2	TRBJ2-3	NA	TGCGCCAGCAGGGTTGGACTAGCGGGAGGGGGTAAGCCAGATACGCAGTATTTT	CASRVGLAGGGKPDTQYF
TRBV20-1	NA	TRBJ2-1	NA	TGCAGTGCTAGAGGGAGTTTTCAGTTCTTC	CSARGSFQFF
TRBV4-3	NA	TRBJ1-5	NA	TGCGCCAGCAGCCAAACAGTCTTTCAGCCCCAGCATTTT	CASSQTVFQPQHF
TRBV27	NA	TRBJ2-5	NA	TGTGCCAGCCGTCTAGCGTACCAAGAGACCCAGTACTTC	CASRLAYQETQYF
TRBV7-2	NA	TRBJ1-5	NA	TGTGCCAGCGGACGAGGGCCGGCCTTTGGACAGCCCCAGCATTTT	CASGRGPAFGQPQHF
TRBV11-2	NA	TRBJ1-5	NA	TGTGCCAGCAGCTTAGGAGGAGGAAGTGTACAGCCCCAGCATTTT	CASSLGGGSVQPQHF
TRBV4-1	NA	TRBJ1-1	NA	TGCGCCTCCCAAAACGAGATGAACACTGAAGCTTTCTTT	CASQNEMNTEAFF
TRBV18	TRBD1	TRBJ1-2	NA	TGTGCCAGCTCACCAAGCGCAGGGGGCCGCTATGGCTACACCTTC	CASSPSAGGRYGYTF
TRBV13	TRBD1	TRBJ1-2	NA	TGTGCCAGCAGCGTTAGACAGGGGGATGGCTACACCTTC	CASSVRQGDGYTF
TRBV27	TRBD2	TRBJ2-7	NA	TGTGCCAGCAGTTTATCCGGGCTAGCGGAGTACGAGCAGTACTTC	CASSLSGLAEYEQYF
TRBV7-3	NA	TRBJ2-1	NA	TGTTCCAGCAGCCCCGGTCGTGGGCGTGGTGGTGAGCAGTTCTTC	CSSSPGRGRGGEQFF
TRBV5-4	NA	TRBJ2-5	few	TGTGCCAGCAGCTTGCGTAACAGGGATCAAGAGACCCAGTACTTC	CASSLRNRDQETQYF
TRBV20-1	NA	TRBJ2-7	NA	TGCAGTGCTAGTACCTACGAGCAGTACTTC	CSASTYEQYF
TRBV5-5	TRBD1	TRBJ2-6	NA	TGTGCCAGCAGCTTCCTCTCGGGACAGGGGCTCTCTGGGGCCAACGTCCTGACTTTC	CASSFLSGQGLSGANVLTF
TRBV20-1	NA	TRBJ2-7	few	TGCAGTGCATCGGAGCTCTACGAGCAGTACTTC	CSASELYEQYF
TRBV4-3	TRBD2	TRBJ2-5	NA	TGCGCCAGCAGCCAAGGTCAATTACTCGGGAGGAGGGGAGAGACCCAGTACTTC	CASSQGQLLGRRGETQYF
TRBV15	TRBD1	TRBJ2-6	NA	TGTGCCACCAGCCCCAGGGGGCGACCCTCTGGGGCCAACGTCCTGACTTTC	CATSPRGRPSGANVLTF
TRBV15	TRBD1	TRBJ2-3	NA	TGTGCCACCAGCGCAAGGACAGGGCGCACAGATACGCAGTATTTT	CATSARTGRTDTQYF
TRBV7-9	TRBD1	TRBJ2-7	NA	TGTGCCAGCGGCTTACGGTCGACAGGGCACTACGAGCAGTACTTC	CASGLRSTGHYEQYF
TRBV11-2	NA	TRBJ2-1	once	TGTGCCAGCAGCCCCGATGGCGATCAGGGTTTTCGCTACAATGAGCAGTTCTTC	CASSPDGDQGFRYNEQFF
TRBV5-6	NA	TRBJ2-2	NA	TGTGCCAGCAGCTTGGTGGCGGGCGCGAACACCGGGGAGCTGTTTTTT	CASSLVAGANTGELFF
TRBV6-5	NA	TRBJ2-1	NA	TGTGCCAGCAGATCGTTGGGCTCTTTTCAGTTCTTC	CASRSLGSFQFF
TRBV20-1	NA	TRBJ2-7	NA	TGCAGTGCTCCTCAGATCCGGCAGTACTTC	CSAPQIRQYF
TRBV4-3	TRBD2	TRBJ2-7	NA	TGCGCCAGCAGCCAAGATGTAGCGGGGGGCGTCGAGCAGTACTTC	CASSQDVAGGVEQYF
TRBV2	NA	TRBJ1-3	NA	TGTGCCAGCAGTGAAGGTGCCATCGGCTCTGGAAACACCATATATTTT	CASSEGAIGSGNTIYF
TRBV18	NA	TRBJ2-1	few	TGTGCCAGCGCCGAGGCAGGGGTCGAGGATGAGCAGTTCTTC	CASAEAGVEDEQFF
TRBV7-2	NA	TRBJ1-1	NA	TGTGCCAGCAGCCCAAGGGGGGGTTTAAACACTGAAGCTTTCTTT	CASSPRGGLNTEAFF
TRBV15	TRBD2	TRBJ2-5	NA	TGTGCCACCAGCAGCACTAGCGGGCAAGAGACCCAGTACTTC	CATSSTSGQETQYF